These T cell receptor beta chains were read from a single sample in a study of OX40 agonist ivuxolimab in advanced cancers. TCRdb's table, derived via immunoSEQ multiplex PCR, lists solely in-frame clones and lacks some. The table has 77,000 or so clones, roughly three quarters seen once. The input for sequencing was CD4+ or CD8+ T cells sorted from blood, taken in a trial of the OX40 agonist ivuxolimab. All receptors come from an adult with an advanced solid tumor such as melanoma, head and neck, liver or kidney cancer. Both conserved end residues are part of each CDR3.

V gene,J gene,CDR3 protein
TRBV5-4,TRBJ1-2,CASSFSYGYTF
TRBV5-1,TRBJ1-3,CASSQATALGGNTIYF
TRBV10-2,TRBJ2-5,CASSESVRAGGSRQTQYF
TRBV7-6,TRBJ2-1,CASSQTGQGYNEQFF
TRBV7-2,TRBJ1-1,CASSLGQLNTEAFF
TRBV18,TRBJ1-4,CASSPQGARATNEKLFF
TRBV7-9,TRBJ2-3,CASSLGGYTDTQYF
TRBV29-1,TRBJ1-1,CSVERSAGGIGEAFF
TRBV11-2,TRBJ1-4,CASSLEGRGIEKLFF
TRBV19,TRBJ2-4,CAIQPDGKNIQYF
TRBV18,TRBJ2-3,CASSRPVGGPDTQYF
TRBV7-9,TRBJ2-1,CASSLERGKYNEQFF
TRBV6-5,TRBJ2-7,CASRSGGFYEQYF
TRBV10-1,TRBJ2-1,CASNNDGSSYNEQFF
TRBV15,TRBJ2-5,CATSRIRVVFVETQYF
TRBV7-2,TRBJ1-2,CASSLEGKGGRNGYTF
TRBV5-1,TRBJ1-2,CASSLATDYGYTF